This TCR beta chain stems from a study of blood T cells in healthy people across ages (dated by TCRdb to between 2015 and 2017). A note on the overall study: Template switching captured roughly one uniquely barcoded TCR beta cDNA molecule per two T cells in model experiments. Age-related changes in TCR beta repertoire diversity were measured in the study by deep sequencing normalized with unique cDNA molecular identifiers. The donors were divided into four age groups: young (average around 16 years), middle-aged (approximately 39), aged (about 60) and long-lived (around 87). Donors of different ages were randomly distributed across sequencing lanes to avoid experimental bias. Two additional independent replicas of 1 million unique cDNA reads from the same blood draw were analyzed for two donors (one aged 18 to 30 and one aged 80 or older).

The donors were a few dozen Caucasian individuals from Russia, aged 6 to 90 years, who were systemically healthy. Around 9.7 milliliters of peripheral blood were collected from each donor into EDTA-treated Vacutainer tubes. Ficoll-Paque density-gradient centrifugation was used to isolate PBMCs, with at least 6.5 million per sample. Trizol reagent was used to extract total RNA from the PBMCs, yielding at least 6 micrograms per sample. The percentages of naive CD45RAhigh/CD27high T cells were determined by flow cytometry on a PBMC aliquot from every donor. This clonotype was seen repeatedly, ten times or more. Its antigen remains unidentified. Per-base quality was not reported, and no clone a single base away is much larger than it. The paper's findings and limits, for the study overall: Because the CMV infection status of the donors was unknown, age-related changes in expanded clonotypes may potentially have been confounded. Compared with the aged group, more naive CD4+ T cells, fewer expanded clones and increased TCR diversity were shown by the long-lived group, suggesting age selection. Estimates of total diversity based on one million sequenced T cells were regarded as lower bounds and as underestimates. The percentage of naive T cells measured by flow cytometry correlated strongly with observed TCR beta diversity. Observed TCR beta diversity per million T cells fell roughly linearly with age, and a significant reduction was already apparent by age around 40. Bulk unsorted PBMC profiling prevented conclusive comparison of naive and antigen-experienced compartments.

Library generation was performed with 5' RACE. The listed sequencing device is Illumina HiSeq 2500. A second about 7 to 11 cycle PCR used a sample-barcoded 5' primer and a J-beta primer mix. A template-switch 5' adaptor carrying 12 random nucleotides introduced a unique molecular identifier onto each TCR beta cDNA molecule. Each sample yielded at least 2.5 million CDR3-containing paired-end reads. All of the RNA was converted into first-strand cDNA using the Mint cDNA synthesis kit, with a TRBC-specific oligonucleotide serving as the primer. All cDNA was treated with uracil-DNA glycosylase and then went through a first 18-cycle PCR with the universal primers M1SS and BC2_uni_R. In the authors' own workflow: Each sample was normalized by randomly selecting 1 million high-quality reads, each carrying a distinct molecular identifier. Instead of being binned into consensus sequences, reads with shared molecular identifiers were discarded. MiTCR, set to a Q25 quality threshold and the strictest error-elimination algorithm, was used for CDR3 identification, clonotype clustering and error correction. A nonparametric unseen species model with Euler transformation was used to estimate a lower bound on total TCR beta diversity. The raw public data were reprocessed by TCRdb itself: fastp quality trimming at Q25, MiXCR clonotype calling, in-frame beta chains only. Each CDR3 protein gets just one entry, which takes the most common genes and DNA from the rows behind it. The V and J calls were determined by TCRdb, not by the authors. For this sample the table gives some 1.7 million distinct CDR3 sequences, of which roughly 30% were detected only once. Jointly, the top ten make up roughly 8% of the sample.

The CDR3 runs 17 amino acids, cysteine and phenylalanine included. Here the CDR3 DNA is all that survives: 51 bases in frame from base 1. The V end gives up 5 bases and the J end 2 bases, leaving 12 bases in the junction not matched to a gene. CDR1 LGHNA and CDR2 YSLEER were looked up in the germline V gene. This chain joins TRBV4-3 to TRBJ2-3, with 8 bases matching TRBD2. The receptor was derived from a woman aged 25 to 45 in good health. Sequencing was carried out using blood. CDR3 reads: CASSKNPLAGNTDTQYF. The nucleotide sequence is given as TGCGCCAGCAGCAAGAATCCATTAGCGGGAAACACAGATACGCAGTATTTT.